The clone carrying this T cell receptor (beta chain) was seen more than once but under ten times. These data belong to a study of PD-L1 blockade in urothelial cancer. The wider study: Atezolizumab (1,200 mg intravenously every 3 weeks) began at some point between 2014 and 2016 for patients. Prior chemotherapy in patients spanned 0 to 3 regimens. Blood samples had a median of 141,255 T cells, some 83,000 unique TCRs, and clonality approximately 0.086.

There are 15 residues in the CDR3. J was trimmed by 2 bases and V by 2 bases; bases with no gene match: 5. Germline lookup yields CDR1 SGHAT and CDR2 FQNNGV. Synthetic analogs of TCR templates were spiked into every PCR. Assay: immunoSEQ multiplex PCR; the TCRdb copy retains only in-frame clones and omits some. The table lists more than 30,000 clones, approximately 80% of them singletons, with 30% in the top ten. Sequences were derived from PBMCs, sampled around atezolizumab (anti-PD-L1) treatment. This clonotype was obtained from a man aged 55 to 70 with urothelial cancer. The chain is built from TRBV11-2 and TRBJ2-7; 8 nucleotides line up with TRBD2. CDR3 nucleotides: TGTGCCAGCAGCTTACTACGGGAGGGTACCTACGAGCAGTACTTC. It specifies CASSLLREGTYEQYF.